This TCR beta chain was documented in a study of vaccination and CD4 T cells after COVID-19 (dated by TCRdb to 2021 to 2024). Background on the whole study: Convalescent patients had a positive SARS-CoV-2 result on nasal swab PCR, and of these patients, several had mild disease and one had severe disease. Post-vaccine blood samples were collected a median of around 10 weeks after the second vaccine dose, ranging from roughly 14 to 241 days. Post-COVID blood samples were collected from convalescent patients a median of around 100 days after diagnosis, with a range of about 30 to 161 days. The convalescent cohort included six males and four females, with two Hispanic individuals, seven Caucasians, two Asians and one multiracial person. Two doses of either the Pfizer-BioNTech BNT162b2 vaccine (n=8) or the Moderna mRNA-1273 vaccine (n=2) were administered to participants. Control cultures received a CEFX viral epitope pool as the positive control, an HIV-1 Nef peptide pool as the negative control, or no peptide. In nine to eleven COVID-19 convalescent patients and a handful of infection-naive healthy vaccine recipients, researchers compared the spike-specific CD4+ TCR repertoire from before mRNA vaccination with the repertoire from after. Overlapping spike peptide pools from SARS-CoV-2 and from the common cold coronaviruses HCoV-NL63, HCoV-OC43 and HCoV-229E were used as culture stimuli.

A note on this clonotype: The specificity of this receptor is unknown. Base qualities are missing; no much larger clone stands one base away.

The library was generated by PCR. TCR sequencing of DNA from cultured CD4+ T cells used the Oncomine TCR Beta short-read assay at the Johns Hopkins FTIC core. The QIAamp micro DNA kit was used to extract genomic DNA from the cultured CD4+ T cells. Oncomine TCR Beta libraries from cultured CD4+ T cells were pooled using unique dual indexes and sequenced on an Illumina iSeq 100. From the authors' description of their analysis: Non-productive sequences were removed, and CDR3s that did not start with C, did not end with F or W, or were shorter than 7 amino acids were discarded. The MANAFEST web application was used to identify antigen-specific clonotypes by comparing peptide-stimulated wells against reference wells and other culture wells. To be called positive, a clone needed an FDR below 0.05, an odds ratio above 5, and a productive frequency above 0.1% in at least two of three replicate wells. A clonotype counted as cross-reactive if it showed significant expansion both in the SARS-CoV-2 spike wells and in at least one common cold coronavirus spike condition. Using R version 3.6.1, CDR3 homology was evaluated through Levenshtein distances (stringdist) along with unrooted phylogenetic trees (ape). TCRdb's own reprocessing of the public reads used fastp at Q25 and MiXCR and kept productive beta chains. Rows are combined by CDR3 protein, so each entry shows the most common genes and DNA. The V and J calls and clone size come from TCRdb's table, not from the authors' own analysis. The sample table records 11,000 to 15,000 distinct CDR3 sequences; about two fifths of these occur just once. 10% of the sample comes from the top ten.

The treatment or condition label, read with the paper, signifies: roughly 11-day PBMC culture with coronavirus spike peptide pools or control peptides (ViraFEST assay). To expand antigen-specific T cells with peptide pools and then pick out the expanded clonotypes through TCR sequencing, the study relied on the ViraFEST assay. The convalescent patients' positive SARS-CoV-2 PCR tests fell between March and December 2020, which was before the Alpha, Beta and Delta variants emerged in the United States. Each well held 2.2 million or so PBMCs cultured in IMDM containing roughly 5% human AB serum and around 10 IU/ml IL-2, with roughly 9.2 ug/ml peptide pools added. Half of the culture medium was replaced with fresh IL-2-containing medium on days 3 and 7. After about nine days of culture, CD4+ T cells were isolated by negative selection with the EasySep CD4+ T cell isolation kit. Ficoll-Paque Plus gradient centrifugation was used to isolate PBMCs from whole blood, and the isolated PBMCs were then either used fresh or cryopreserved at -140C. Each culture condition was generally run in triplicate wells.

Here is what the overall study found, with its caveats: In convalescent patients, a median around 85% of post-vaccine SARS-CoV-2-reactive clones were detected only after vaccination, and vaccine-specific priming was suggested by this finding. The median number of SARS-CoV-2-reactive clonotypes rose from about 19 after infection to approximately 41 after vaccination, but the change was not significant. The number of convalescent patients in the study was relatively small, and the study did not examine early timepoints following natural infection. Of the vaccine-specific clones in convalescent patients, 304 of 307, or nearly all, reacted only to SARS-CoV-2 spike and did not cross-react with common cold coronaviruses.

There are 15 amino acids in the CDR3, from cysteine to phenylalanine inclusive. Only the CDR3 part of the read is kept: 45 bases, read in frame from the first base. V is clipped by 2 bases and J by 2 bases, and the sequence between their germline boundaries is 12 bases long. Taken from the germline V gene (reference sequence), the CDR1 and CDR2 loops are DFQATT and SNEGSKA. This chain is built from TRBV20-1 and TRBJ2-2; TRBD2 might be the D gene, on 6 matching bases. The sample was CD4+ T cells from blood, cultured in vitro. The clonotype was recovered from a human donor who had recovered from COVID-19. The CDR3 here reads CSARSGDPNTGELFF. The nucleotide sequence reads TGCAGTGCTAGATCGGGAGACCCAAACACCGGGGAGCTGTTTTTT.